This T cell receptor (beta chain) was identified in a study of blood T cells in healthy people across ages. General study results and limits: Without sorted subsets, naive and antigen-experienced compartments could not be conclusively compared.

This clonotype was counted a few times. Its antigen is not identified. The authors ran a second PCR of roughly 6 to 12 cycles using a sample-barcoded 5' primer and a J-beta primer mix. No fewer than 2.5 million CDR3-containing paired-end reads came from each sample. TCRdb redid the calling of the 5' RACE reads with MiXCR, one entry per CDR3 protein. The profile covers around 1.7 million distinct CDR3 sequences, with approximately 30% appearing a single time and 6.5% to 8.5% taken by the ten largest. Peripheral blood was drawn, around 9.5 milliliters per donor. V lost 0 bases and J 1 base, leaving 21 bases between the germline ends. CDR3 length: 18 residues. Germline V gives CDR1 DFQATT, CDR2 SNEGSKA (reference sequence).

The sequencing input was blood. The TCR was taken from a woman in her twenties or thirties in good health. This sequence joins TRBV20-1 and TRBJ1-2; D possibly corresponds to TRBD1 (6 bases). CDR3 residues: CSARDDQRRGSFNYGYTF. CDR3 bases: TGCAGTGCTAGAGATGACCAGCGAAGGGGGTCCTTTAACTATGGCTACACCTTC.